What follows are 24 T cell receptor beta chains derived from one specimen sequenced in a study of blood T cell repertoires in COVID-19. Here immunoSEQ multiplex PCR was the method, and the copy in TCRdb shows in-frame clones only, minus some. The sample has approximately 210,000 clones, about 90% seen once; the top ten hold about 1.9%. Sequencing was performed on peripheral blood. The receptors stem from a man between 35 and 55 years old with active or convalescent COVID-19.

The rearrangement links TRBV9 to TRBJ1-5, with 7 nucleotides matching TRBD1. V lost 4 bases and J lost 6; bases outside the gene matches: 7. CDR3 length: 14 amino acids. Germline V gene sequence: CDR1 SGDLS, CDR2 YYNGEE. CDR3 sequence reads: CASSPGTVSQPQHF. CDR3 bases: TGTGCCAGCAGCCCCGGGACAGTAAGTCAGCCCCAGCATTTT.

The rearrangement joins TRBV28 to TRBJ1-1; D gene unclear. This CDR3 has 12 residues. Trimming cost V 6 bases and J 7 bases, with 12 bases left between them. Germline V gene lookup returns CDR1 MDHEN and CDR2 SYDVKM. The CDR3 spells CASRHSGFEAFF. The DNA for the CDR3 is TGTGCCAGCAGACATTCGGGGTTTGAAGCTTTCTTT.

The CDR3 DNA reads as TGCGCCAGCAGCTTGGTTTCGGCGGGACAAGAGACCCAGTACTTC. It yields the protein CASSLVSAGQETQYF. The chain uses TRBV5-1 and TRBJ2-5; tentatively, D is TRBD2 (6 bases). Germline values: CDR1 SGHRS, CDR2 YFSETQ. Between the trimmed V and J ends, which lost 0 bases and 2 bases, there was a span of 11 bases. CDR3 length: 15 amino acids.

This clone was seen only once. The CDR3 region has the DNA TGTGCCAGCAGCCCGAGAAGGACAGGCGATACGCAGTATTTT. This translates into CASSPRRTGDTQYF. J is TRBJ2-3 and V is TRBV7-3, with TRBD1 matching 7 bases. The V and J ends lost 5 bases and 6 bases, in that order; junction bases with no gene match: 8. The length of the CDR3 is 14 residues. Germline V gene lookup returns CDR1 SGHTA and CDR2 FQGTGA.

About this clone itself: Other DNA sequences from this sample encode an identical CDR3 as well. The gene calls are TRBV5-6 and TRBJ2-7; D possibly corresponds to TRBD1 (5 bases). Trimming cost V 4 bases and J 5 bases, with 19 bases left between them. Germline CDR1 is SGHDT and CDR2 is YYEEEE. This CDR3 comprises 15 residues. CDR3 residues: CASSTPNKGNHEQYF. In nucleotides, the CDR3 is TGTGCCAGCAGCACGCCAAATAAGGGGAATCACGAGCAGTACTTC.

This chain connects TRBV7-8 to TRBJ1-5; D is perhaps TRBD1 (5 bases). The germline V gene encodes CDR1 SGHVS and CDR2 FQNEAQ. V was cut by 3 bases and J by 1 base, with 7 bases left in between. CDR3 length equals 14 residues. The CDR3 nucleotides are TGTGCCAGCAGCTTCGACAGAAGCAATCAGCCCCAGCATTTT. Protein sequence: CASSFDRSNQPQHF.

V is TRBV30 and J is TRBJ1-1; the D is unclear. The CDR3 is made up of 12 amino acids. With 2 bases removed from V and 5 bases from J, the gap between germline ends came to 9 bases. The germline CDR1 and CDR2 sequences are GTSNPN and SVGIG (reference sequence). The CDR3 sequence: CAWSFKRTEAFF. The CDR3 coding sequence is TGTGCCTGGAGTTTCAAGAGAACTGAAGCTTTCTTT.

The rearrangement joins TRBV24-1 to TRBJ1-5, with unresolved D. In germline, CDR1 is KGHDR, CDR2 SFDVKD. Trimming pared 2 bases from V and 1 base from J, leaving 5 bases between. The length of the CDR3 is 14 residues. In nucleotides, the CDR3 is TGTGCCACCAGTGATTATGAGAGCAATCAGCCCCAGCATTTT. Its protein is CATSDYESNQPQHF.

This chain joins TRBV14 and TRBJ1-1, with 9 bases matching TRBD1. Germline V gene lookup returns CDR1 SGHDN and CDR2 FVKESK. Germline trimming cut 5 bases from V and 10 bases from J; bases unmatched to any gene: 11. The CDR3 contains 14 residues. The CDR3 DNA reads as TGTGCCAGCAGCAATCCCGGGACAGGGTTGGGAGCTTTCTTT. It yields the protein CASSNPGTGLGAFF.

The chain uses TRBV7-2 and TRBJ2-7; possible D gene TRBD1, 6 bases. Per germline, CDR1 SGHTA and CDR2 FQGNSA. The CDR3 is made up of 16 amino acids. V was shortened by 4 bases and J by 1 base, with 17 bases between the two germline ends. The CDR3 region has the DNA TGTGCCAGCAGCTCTCGGGCAGGGGCAGAATCCTACGAGCAGTACTTC. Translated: CASSSRAGAESYEQYF.

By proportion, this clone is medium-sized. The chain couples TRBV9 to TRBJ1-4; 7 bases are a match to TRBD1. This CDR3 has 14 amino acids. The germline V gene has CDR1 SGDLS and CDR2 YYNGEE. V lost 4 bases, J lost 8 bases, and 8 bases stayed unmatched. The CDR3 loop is CASSPGQGGEKLFF. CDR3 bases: TGTGCCAGCAGCCCCGGACAAGGGGGCGAAAAACTGTTTTTT.

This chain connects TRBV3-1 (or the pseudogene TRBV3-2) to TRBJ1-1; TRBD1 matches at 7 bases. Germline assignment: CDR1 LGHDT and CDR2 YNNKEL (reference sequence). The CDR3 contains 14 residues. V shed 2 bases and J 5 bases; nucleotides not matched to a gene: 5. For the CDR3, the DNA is TGTGCCAGCAGCCAACGCGGGACAGTTACTGAAGCTTTCTTT. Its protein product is CASSQRGTVTEAFF.

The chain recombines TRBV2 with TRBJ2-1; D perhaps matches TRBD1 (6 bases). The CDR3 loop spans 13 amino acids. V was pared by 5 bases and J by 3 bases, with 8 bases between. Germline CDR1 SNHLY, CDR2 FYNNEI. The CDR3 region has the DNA TGTGCCAGCAGTTTGGACAGCTACAATGAGCAGTTCTTC. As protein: CASSLDSYNEQFF.

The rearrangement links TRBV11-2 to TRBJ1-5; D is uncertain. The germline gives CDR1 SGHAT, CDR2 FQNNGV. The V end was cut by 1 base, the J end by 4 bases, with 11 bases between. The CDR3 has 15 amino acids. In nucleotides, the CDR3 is TGTGCCAGCAGCTTAGGGACGAGGGAGAATCAGCCCCAGCATTTT. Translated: CASSLGTRENQPQHF.

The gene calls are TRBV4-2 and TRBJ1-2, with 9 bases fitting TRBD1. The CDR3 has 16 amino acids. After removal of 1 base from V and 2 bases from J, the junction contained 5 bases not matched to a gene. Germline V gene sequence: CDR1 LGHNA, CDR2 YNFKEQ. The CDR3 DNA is TGTGCCAGCAGCCAAGCGGGACAGGGCGGGAACTATGGCTACACCTTC. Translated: CASSQAGQGGNYGYTF.

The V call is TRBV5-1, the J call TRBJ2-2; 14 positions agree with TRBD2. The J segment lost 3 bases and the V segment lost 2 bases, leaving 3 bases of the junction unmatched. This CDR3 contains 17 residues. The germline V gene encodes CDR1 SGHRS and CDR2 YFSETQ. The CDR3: CASSLGLAGGDTGELFF. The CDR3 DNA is TGCGCCAGCAGCTTAGGACTAGCGGGAGGAGACACCGGGGAGCTGTTTTTT.

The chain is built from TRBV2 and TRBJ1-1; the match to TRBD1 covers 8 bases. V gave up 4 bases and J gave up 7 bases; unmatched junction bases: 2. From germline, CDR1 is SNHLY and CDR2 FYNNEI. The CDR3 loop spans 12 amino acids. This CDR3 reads CASSGQGYEAFF. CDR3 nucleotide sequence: TGTGCCAGCAGTGGACAGGGGTATGAAGCTTTCTTT. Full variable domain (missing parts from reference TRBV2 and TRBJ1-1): EPEVTQTPSHQVTQMGQEVILRCVPISNHLYFYWYRQILGQKVEFLVSFYNNEISEKSEIFDDQFSVERPDGSNFTLKIRSTKLEDSAMYFCASSGQGYEAFFGQGTRLTVV.

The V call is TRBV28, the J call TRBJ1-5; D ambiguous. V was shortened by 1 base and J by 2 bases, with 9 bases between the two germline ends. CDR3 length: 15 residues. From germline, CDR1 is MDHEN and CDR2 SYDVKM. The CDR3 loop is CASSLFSRGNQPQHF. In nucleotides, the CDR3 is TGTGCCAGCAGTTTATTCAGCCGGGGCAATCAGCCCCAGCATTTT.

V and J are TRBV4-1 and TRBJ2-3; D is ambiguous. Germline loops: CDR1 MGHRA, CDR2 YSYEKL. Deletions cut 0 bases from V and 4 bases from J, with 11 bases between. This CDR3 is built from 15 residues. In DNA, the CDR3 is TGCGCCAGCAGCCAAGACTACCTGGGCGCAGATACGCAGTATTTT. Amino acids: CASSQDYLGADTQYF.

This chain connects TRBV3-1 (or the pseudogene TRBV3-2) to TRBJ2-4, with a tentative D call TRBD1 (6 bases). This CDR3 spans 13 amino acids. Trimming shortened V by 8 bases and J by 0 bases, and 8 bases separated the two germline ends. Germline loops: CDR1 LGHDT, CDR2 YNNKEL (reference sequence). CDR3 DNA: TGTGCCAGCGGACAGTTAGCCAAAAACATTCAGTACTTC. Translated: CASGQLAKNIQYF.

The CDR3 is CASSRDREDEQYF. In DNA, the CDR3 is TGTGCCAGCAGCCGGGACAGGGAGGACGAGCAGTACTTC. V is TRBV5-5 and J is TRBJ2-7; 9 nucleotides match TRBD1. CDR3 size: 13 residues. The V gene end was trimmed by 4 bases and the J gene end by 5 bases; junction bases not matched to a gene: 4. Germline lookup yields CDR1 SGHKS and CDR2 YYEKEE (reference sequence). Based on the CDR3 plus reference TRBV5-5 and TRBJ2-7, the full variable domain is DAGVTQSPTHLIKTRGQQVTLRCSPISGHKSVSWYQQVLGQGPQFIFQYYEKEERGRGNFPDRFSARQFPNYSSELNVNALLLGDSALYLCASSRDREDEQYFGPGTRLTVT.

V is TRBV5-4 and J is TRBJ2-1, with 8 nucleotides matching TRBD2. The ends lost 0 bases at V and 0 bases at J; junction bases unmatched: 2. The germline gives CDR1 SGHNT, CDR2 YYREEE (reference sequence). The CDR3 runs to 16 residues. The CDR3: CASSLGLAGSYNEQFF. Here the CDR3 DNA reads TGTGCCAGCAGCTTGGGCCTAGCGGGCTCCTACAATGAGCAGTTCTTC.

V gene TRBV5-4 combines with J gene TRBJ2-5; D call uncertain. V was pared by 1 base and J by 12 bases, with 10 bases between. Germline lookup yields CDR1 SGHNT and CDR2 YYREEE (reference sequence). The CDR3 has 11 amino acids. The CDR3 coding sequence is TGTGCCAGCAGCTTGTCCAGGCAGGAGTACTTC. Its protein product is CASSLSRQEYF.

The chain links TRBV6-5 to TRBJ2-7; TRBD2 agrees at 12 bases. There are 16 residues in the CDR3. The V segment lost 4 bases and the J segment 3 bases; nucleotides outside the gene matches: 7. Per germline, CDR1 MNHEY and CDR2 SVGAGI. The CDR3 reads CASSSPTSGGLYEQYF. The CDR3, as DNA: TGTGCCAGCAGTTCGCCTACTAGCGGGGGGCTCTACGAGCAGTACTTC.